The 13 T cell receptor beta chains below come from one sample, sequenced in a study of cytomegalovirus exposure and HLA in healthy donors. The PCR contained 60 Vbeta and 13 Jbeta primers. The protocol was immunoSEQ multiplex PCR, while the TCRdb copy is restricted to in-frame clones and leaves out a portion. The table shows more than 90,000 clones, with roughly 67% occurring only once. Sequencing input: PBMCs. These receptors were taken from a boy aged 10-17 years in good health and CMV-seropositive.

This chain links TRBV5-4 with TRBJ1-2; D is undetermined. The CDR3 is made up of 15 amino acids. Germline V CDR1 and CDR2: SGHNT, YYREEE (reference sequence). Trimming took 2 bases from V and 3 from J, leaving 14 bases between them. CDR3 bases: TGTGCCAGCAGCTTAGACCCGCACGAGGACTATGGCTACACCTTC. It encodes CASSLDPHEDYGYTF.

This clone has only a few counts. V and J are TRBV7-9 and TRBJ2-5; 7 nucleotides match TRBD2. This CDR3 region has 16 residues. Germline loops: CDR1 SEHNR, CDR2 FQNEAQ (reference sequence). Losses at the gene ends were 2 bases for V and 2 bases for J; bases not matched to a gene: 8. The DNA of the CDR3 is TGTGCCAGCAGCTTATTGTGGGCAGCGGGGCAAGAGACCCAGTACTTC. Translating gives CASSLLWAAGQETQYF.

For the CDR3, the DNA is TGCACCAGCAGCCTAAAACCGGGACAGGACACCGGGGAGCTGTTTTTT. This gives the protein CTSSLKPGQDTGELFF. The genes are TRBV1 and TRBJ2-2; the table's D call, TRBD1, has no DNA check behind it. TRBV1 is recorded as a pseudogene. The CDR3 is made up of 16 amino acids.

In its sample, this clone was seen a few times. This sequence joins TRBV7-2 and TRBJ1-5; D unclear. Trimming removed 5 bases at V and 3 bases at J, with 5 bases between. Germline assignment: CDR1 SGHTA and CDR2 FQGNSA. The CDR3 totals 12 residues. In DNA, the CDR3 is TGTGCCAGCAGCCGCTACAATCAGCCCCAGCATTTT. Its protein product is CASSRYNQPQHF. Based on the CDR3 plus reference TRBV7-2 and TRBJ1-5, the full variable domain is GAGVSQSPSNKVTEKGKDVELRCDPISGHTALYWYRQSLGQGLEFLIYFQGNSAPDKSGLPSDRFSAERTGGSVSTLTIQRTQQEDSAVYLCASSRYNQPQHFGDGTRLSIL.

This clone was seen a single time. V is TRBV6-5 and J is TRBJ1-4, with TRBD1 matching 8 bases. CDR1 is MNHEY, CDR2 SVGAGI, per germline. V lost 4 bases, J lost 4 bases, and 8 bases stayed unmatched. The CDR3 consists of 16 residues. The CDR3, as DNA: TGTGCCAGCAGTTCAGACAGGGGCAGGGGTAATGAAAAACTGTTTTTT. Residues: CASSSDRGRGNEKLFF.

The chain links TRBV29-1 to TRBJ2-7; D uncertain. Deletions cut 0 bases from V and 4 bases from J, with 4 bases between. The V gene's germline CDR1 is SQVTM and CDR2 ANQGSEA. CDR3 length: 11 residues. The CDR3 region is CSVEDRYEQYF. Written as DNA, the CDR3 is TGCAGCGTTGAAGACAGATACGAGCAGTACTTC.

The chain couples TRBV7-8 to TRBJ1-5; TRBD1 is a possible D gene (6 bases). V was clipped by 2 bases and J by 8 bases, with 7 bases between them. The CDR3 totals 12 residues. CDR1 and CDR2 from the germline V gene are SGHVS and FQNEAQ. The CDR3 DNA sequence: TGTGCCAGCAGCTTATGGACAGAGCCCCAGCATTTT. The encoded protein is CASSLWTEPQHF.

A few counts support this clone. The CDR3 reads CASSHFLGGRPTGELFF. For the CDR3, the DNA is TGTGCCAGCAGCCACTTCCTTGGCGGGAGACCCACCGGGGAGCTGTTTTTT. V and J are TRBV9 and TRBJ2-2; 7 bases map to TRBD2. This CDR3 is built from 17 residues. The germline V gene has CDR1 SGDLS and CDR2 YYNGEE. V lost 4 bases, J lost 4 bases, and 13 bases stayed unmatched.

This clone has more than one count but fewer than ten. The V call is TRBV6-5, the J call TRBJ1-1; D is ambiguous. Germline V gene sequence: CDR1 MNHEY, CDR2 SVGAGI. Trimming shortened V by 5 bases and J by 5 bases, and 9 bases separated the two germline ends. The CDR3 runs 12 residues. CDR3 nucleotide sequence: TGTGCCAGCAGTCGAGGTATTACTGAAGCTTTCTTT. Translated: CASSRGITEAFF.

The rearrangement links TRBV13 to TRBJ2-5; 9 nucleotides agree with TRBD2. With V trimmed by 2 bases and J by 3 bases, 16 bases remained unmatched. Germline-derived CDR1 and CDR2 are PRHDT and FYEKMQ (reference sequence). There are 19 residues in the CDR3. CDR3 bases: TGTGCCAGCAGCTTACGCCGTTTATTAGCGGGAGTTGGGAAAGAGACCCAGTACTTC. It codes for CASSLRRLLAGVGKETQYF.

J is TRBJ2-7 and V is TRBV2; 12 nucleotides match TRBD2. The germline gives CDR1 SNHLY, CDR2 FYNNEI. V shed 8 bases, J shed 12 bases, and the junction held 17 bases outside the gene matches. The CDR3 runs 15 residues. The CDR3 sequence is CASSLRLAGGLVAYF. CDR3 sequence (DNA): TGTGCCAGCTCGCTTCGGCTAGCGGGAGGGTTGGTCGCGTACTTC.

This clone was seen a few times. Different DNA sequences within this sample yield the same CDR3. The CDR3 DNA sequence: TGTGCCTGGGGGACAGGGCCGAGGACTGAAGCTTTCTTT. Translated: CAWGTGPRTEAFF. This chain links TRBV30 with TRBJ1-1; 9 bases match TRBD1. J was trimmed by 5 bases and V by 5 bases; bases with no gene match: 6. Germline V lookup: CDR1 GTSNPN, CDR2 SVGIG (reference sequence). The CDR3 covers 13 residues.

This chain links TRBV9 with TRBJ1-1, with TRBD1 as a possible D gene (5 bases). Germline V gene sequence: CDR1 SGDLS, CDR2 YYNGEE. Trimming removed 6 bases from V and 0 bases from J, with 12 bases in between. The CDR3 consists of 14 residues. The CDR3 DNA reads as TGTGCCAGCACCTTAGAAGGGGTGAACACTGAAGCTTTCTTT. Translated: CASTLEGVNTEAFF.